The source of this T cell receptor beta chain is a study of blood T cell repertoires in COVID-19. Study overall: From T cells, B-cell-depleted T cells, or PBMCs came the material, which was cDNA or gDNA.

Original handling: By means of reference gene primer amplification, nucleated cell counts were estimated. Data came from immunoSEQ multiplex PCR; TCRdb stores just in-frame clones and leaves some out. That table furnishes V, J and clone size, whereas the DNA furnished D and trimming. Altogether 400,000 to 450,000 clones are present, more than 80% being singletons, with the ten largest covering 0.9% to 1.2%. The V and J ends lost 4 bases and 5 bases, in that order; junction bases with no gene match: 17. This CDR3 is built from 17 residues. Germline values: CDR1 GTSNPN, CDR2 SVGIG (reference sequence). Participants were aged about 18 to 89 years from about two dozen US areas. Participant-given clinical history determined each cohort assignment.

This TCR was recovered from a man aged 30 to 39 who had recovered from COVID-19. The chain has TRBV30 and TRBJ2-1; TRBD2 matches at 7 bases. The source material was PBMCs or T cells enriched from blood (not recorded which). The CDR3 bases are TGTGCCTGGAAGTTTCGCGCGGGAGTTCGCGGACACAATGAGCAGTTCTTC. It yields the protein CAWKFRAGVRGHNEQFF.